One T cell receptor (beta chain) is described in this entry. This entry comes from a study of blood T cell repertoires in COVID-19. On the study more broadly: Samples of COVID-19 (acute and convalescent) were obtained from the United States, Italy and Spain. From T cells, B-cell-depleted T cells, or PBMCs came the material, which was cDNA or gDNA.

Under the authors' procedure: Reference gene primer amplification gave estimated nucleated cell counts. Data came from immunoSEQ multiplex PCR; TCRdb stores just in-frame clones and leaves some out. That table supplies the V and J calls and clone size; D and trimming were determined from the DNA. The sample has around 300,000 clones; approximately 84% are singletons. CDR1 is LGHNA, CDR2 YSLEER, per germline. The CDR3 totals 16 residues. V gave up 4 bases and J gave up 5 bases; unmatched junction bases: 7. The specimen was peripheral blood. The TCR comes from a woman aged 25-40 years who had recovered from COVID-19. This chain joins TRBV4-3 and TRBJ2-1; 11 nucleotides agree with TRBD2. The CDR3 region is CASSRAGTSGDNEQFF. CDR3 nucleotides: TGCGCCAGCAGCCGAGCCGGGACTAGCGGAGACAATGAGCAGTTCTTC.